The rows below give T cell receptor beta chains drawn from one sample of a study of OX40 agonist ivuxolimab in advanced cancers. Produced via immunoSEQ multiplex PCR; TCRdb's table is partial and in-frame only. The sample includes 70,000 to 90,000 clones, roughly 80% of them seen just once. The sequences come from CD4+ or CD8+ T cells sorted from blood, collected in a trial of the OX40 agonist ivuxolimab. All receptors come from an adult with an advanced solid tumor such as melanoma, head and neck, liver or kidney cancer. The CDR3 runs from the conserved cysteine through the conserved F or W. The order of the fields is J gene, clone size, D gene, V gene, CDR3 DNA, CDR3 protein. A D gene is named only where the DNA matches it firmly. Clone size is not always given. Where it is, it says once, few, many or a class for expanded clones.

J: TRBJ1-1; size: .; D: TRBD1; V: TRBV19; DNA: TGTGCCAGTAGTAGCCAACCTCCGAGGGGGCTGTTCGACACTGAAGCTTTCTTT; CDR3: CASSSQPPRGLFDTEAFF
J: TRBJ1-4; size: .; D: .; V: TRBV11-3; DNA: TGTGCCAGCACCTTTCCAGGGGTCCCACCTAATGAAAAACTGTTTTTT; CDR3: CASTFPGVPPNEKLFF
J: TRBJ1-1; size: .; D: .; V: TRBV7-9; DNA: TGTGCCAGCAGCTTAGTGGGGGGAGGCACTGAAGCTTTCTTT; CDR3: CASSLVGGGTEAFF
J: TRBJ2-5; size: .; D: .; V: TRBV18; DNA: TGTGCCAGCTCACCATTAGGGGAGACAGGCTCAAGATTCGAGACCCAGTACTTC; CDR3: CASSPLGETGSRFETQYF
J: TRBJ1-4; size: few; D: .; V: TRBV6-5; DNA: TGTGCCAGCAGTTACTCGAAGGGTGCGGAAAAACTGTTTTTT; CDR3: CASSYSKGAEKLFF
J: TRBJ2-1; size: .; D: .; V: TRBV7-8; DNA: TGTGCCAGCAGCACAGGTGGGGATTTCCATGAGCAGTTCTTC; CDR3: CASSTGGDFHEQFF
J: TRBJ2-2; size: .; D: TRBD2; V: TRBV30; DNA: TGTGCCTGGACCGCTAGCGGAGGGACCGGGGAGCTGTTTTTT; CDR3: CAWTASGGTGELFF
J: TRBJ1-2; size: .; D: TRBD1; V: TRBV5-4; DNA: TGTGCCAGCAGCTTGGCGGGGACAGGTGAGGGCTATGGCTACACCTTC; CDR3: CASSLAGTGEGYGYTF
J: TRBJ2-3; size: .; D: TRBD2; V: TRBV29-1; DNA: TGCAGCGTTGAAGATGGGCTAGCGGTACAAGATACGCAGTATTTT; CDR3: CSVEDGLAVQDTQYF
J: TRBJ1-1; size: .; D: .; V: TRBV19; DNA: TGTGCCAGTAGTATCGGGGCCAGGGATTCATCGGAAGCTTTCTTT; CDR3: CASSIGARDSSEAFF
J: TRBJ1-1; size: .; D: .; V: TRBV2; DNA: TGTGCCAGCACTGCGAATAGGGGGAACACTGAAGCTTTCTTT; CDR3: CASTANRGNTEAFF
J: TRBJ1-5; size: .; D: .; V: TRBV7-2; DNA: TGTGCCAGCAGCTTCAAGGGAGGGGAAAGCAATCAGCCCCAGCATTTT; CDR3: CASSFKGGESNQPQHF
J: TRBJ1-1; size: few; D: .; V: TRBV30; DNA: TGTGCCTGGTCCAGGTCCTCGAACACTGAAGCTTTCTTT; CDR3: CAWSRSSNTEAFF
J: TRBJ2-5; size: once; D: .; V: TRBV28; DNA: TGTGCCAGCAGTCCACAGGGAAATGGGGGGGTTAGGAGGGAGACCCAGTACTTC; CDR3: CASSPQGNGGVRRETQYF
J: TRBJ1-5; size: .; D: TRBD1; V: TRBV9; DNA: TGTGCCAGCAGCGTAGGTCCCCGAGACAGGGGCAATCAGCCCCAGCATTTT; CDR3: CASSVGPRDRGNQPQHF
J: TRBJ2-7; size: .; D: TRBD2; V: TRBV7-9; DNA: TGTGCCAGCAGCATGGGACTAGCGGAGACCTACGAGCAGTACTTC; CDR3: CASSMGLAETYEQYF
J: TRBJ1-1; size: once; D: .; V: TRBV2; DNA: TGTGCCAGCAGTGATCACAGCTTGAACACTGAAGCTTTCTTT; CDR3: CASSDHSLNTEAFF
J: TRBJ2-3; size: .; D: .; V: TRBV2; DNA: TGTGCCAGCAGGCGGACAGCTAGCACAGATACGCAGTATTTT; CDR3: CASRRTASTDTQYF
J: TRBJ2-7; size: few; D: .; V: TRBV19; DNA: TGTGCCAGTAGTAGTCAGGGGCATGGGTCCTACGAGCAGTACTTC; CDR3: CASSSQGHGSYEQYF
J: TRBJ2-2; size: .; D: .; V: TRBV12-5; DNA: TGTGCTAGTGCCTTACAGAACACCGGGGAGCTGTTTTTT; CDR3: CASALQNTGELFF
J: TRBJ1-1; size: medium-sized; D: .; V: TRBV2; DNA: TGTGCCAGCAGTGAACTGCAGGGCTTCGGGGAAGGGGCGAACACTGAAGCTTTCTTT; CDR3: CASSELQGFGEGANTEAFF
J: TRBJ2-6; size: .; D: .; V: TRBV6-5; DNA: TGTGCCAGCAGTTACTCTAGAGGGGCTGGGGCCAACGTCCTGACTTTC; CDR3: CASSYSRGAGANVLTF
J: TRBJ2-5; size: few; D: TRBD1; V: TRBV28; DNA: TGTGCCAGCAGTGGACAGGGCCCCCGGGAGACCCAGTACTTC; CDR3: CASSGQGPRETQYF
J: TRBJ1-5; size: .; D: .; V: TRBV7-9; DNA: TGTGCCAGCAGCTTAGGAGCAGGGAGAAGCAATCAGCCCCAGCATTTT; CDR3: CASSLGAGRSNQPQHF
J: TRBJ1-2; size: .; D: .; V: TRBV19; DNA: TGTGCCAGTAGTAAGGACAGAAGTAACTATGGCTACACCTTC; CDR3: CASSKDRSNYGYTF
J: TRBJ1-4; size: .; D: TRBD1; V: TRBV7-8; DNA: TGTGCCAGCAGCCAACAACAGGGGAGTGAAAAACTGTTTTTT; CDR3: CASSQQQGSEKLFF
J: TRBJ2-3; size: few; D: TRBD2; V: TRBV15; DNA: TGTGCCACCAGCTCAAATGGGAGGGGCGATACGCAGTATTTT; CDR3: CATSSNGRGDTQYF
J: TRBJ2-7; size: .; D: .; V: TRBV6-5; DNA: TGTGCCAGCAGACCGGGACTTGAGCCCTCCGAGCAGTACTTC; CDR3: CASRPGLEPSEQYF
J: TRBJ1-2; size: once; D: TRBD1; V: TRBV7-2; DNA: TGTGCCAGCAGCTTACATCTGACAGGGCAATATGGCTACACCTTC; CDR3: CASSLHLTGQYGYTF
J: TRBJ2-1; size: .; D: TRBD2; V: TRBV2; DNA: TGTGCCAGCCGCGGGGGGGTAAACAATGAGCAGTTCTTC; CDR3: CASRGGVNNEQFF
J: TRBJ1-1; size: .; D: .; V: TRBV19; DNA: TGTGCCAGTAGTACCAAGGGGGTAGCCTACGCTGAAGCTTTCTTT; CDR3: CASSTKGVAYAEAFF
J: TRBJ2-1; size: .; D: .; V: TRBV29-1; DNA: TGCAGCGCCGGGGACTATGAGCAGTTCTTC; CDR3: CSAGDYEQFF
J: TRBJ2-3; size: few; D: .; V: TRBV7-9; DNA: TGTGCCAGCAGCTTATGGGGAGGACAGAAACTCACAGATACGCAGTATTTT; CDR3: CASSLWGGQKLTDTQYF
J: TRBJ1-4; size: .; D: TRBD1; V: TRBV9; DNA: TGTGCCAGCAGCGGACAGGGGTTAACTAATGAAAAACTGTTTTTT; CDR3: CASSGQGLTNEKLFF
J: TRBJ1-2; size: once; D: .; V: TRBV5-5; DNA: TGTGCCAGCAGCTCTTCAGGGGCATATGGCTACACCTTC; CDR3: CASSSSGAYGYTF
J: TRBJ1-4; size: few; D: .; V: TRBV4-2; DNA: TGTGCCAGCAGCCGGGAGTCGGCTTCAACTAATGAAAAACTGTTTTTT; CDR3: CASSRESASTNEKLFF
J: TRBJ1-3; size: .; D: .; V: TRBV19; DNA: TGTGCCAGTAGTATAACGTCGGGGCAGGGCTCTGGAAACACCATATATTTT; CDR3: CASSITSGQGSGNTIYF
J: TRBJ2-3; size: .; D: TRBD1; V: TRBV27; DNA: TGTGCCAGCAGTCCAAAGGCAGGACAGGTGGGGAAAATGGCAGATACGCAGTATTTT; CDR3: CASSPKAGQVGKMADTQYF
J: TRBJ2-7; size: .; D: .; V: TRBV6-5; DNA: TGTGCCAGCAGTTACGGGTACGGCTACGAGCAGTACTTC; CDR3: CASSYGYGYEQYF
J: TRBJ2-2; size: once; D: .; V: TRBV7-6; DNA: TGTGCCAGCAGCTCCCAAGGCTCCCTGAACACCGGGGAGCTGTTTTTT; CDR3: CASSSQGSLNTGELFF